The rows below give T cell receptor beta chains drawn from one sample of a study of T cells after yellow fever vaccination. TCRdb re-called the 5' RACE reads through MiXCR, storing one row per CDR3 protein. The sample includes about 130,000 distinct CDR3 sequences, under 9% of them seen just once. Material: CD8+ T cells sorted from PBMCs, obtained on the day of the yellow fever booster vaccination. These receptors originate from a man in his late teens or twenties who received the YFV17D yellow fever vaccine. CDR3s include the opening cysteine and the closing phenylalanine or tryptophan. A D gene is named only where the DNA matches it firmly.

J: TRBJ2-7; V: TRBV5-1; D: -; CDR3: CASSPIDTSTEQYF
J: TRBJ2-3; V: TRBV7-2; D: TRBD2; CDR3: CASSPGLAGGLSTQYF
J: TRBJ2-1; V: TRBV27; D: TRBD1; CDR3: CASSRTGQNNEQFF
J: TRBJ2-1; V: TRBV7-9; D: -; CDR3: CASSSGFVRRDKYYYNEQFF
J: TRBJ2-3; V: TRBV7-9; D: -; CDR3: CASSLIGRGEGTDTQYF
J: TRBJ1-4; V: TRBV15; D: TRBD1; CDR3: CATSPDREDEKLFF
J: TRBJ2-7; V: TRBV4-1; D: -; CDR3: CASSQATGNYEQYF
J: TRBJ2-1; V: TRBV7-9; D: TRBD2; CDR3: CATPLRGGPYNEQFF
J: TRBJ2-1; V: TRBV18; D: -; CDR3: CASSPPWGNFAYNEQFF
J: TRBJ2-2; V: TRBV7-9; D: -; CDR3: CALEAANTGELFF
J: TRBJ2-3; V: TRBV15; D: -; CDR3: CATSREGDYTDTQYF
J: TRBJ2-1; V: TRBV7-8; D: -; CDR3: CASSLLPTAKGYNEQFF
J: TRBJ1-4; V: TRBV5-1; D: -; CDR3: CASSLESTPNEKLFF
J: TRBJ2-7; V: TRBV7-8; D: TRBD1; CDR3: CASSQETGVYEQYF
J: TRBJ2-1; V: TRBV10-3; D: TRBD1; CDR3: CATGGITAYNEQFF
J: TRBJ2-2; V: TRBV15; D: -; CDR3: CATSRYITSNTGELFF
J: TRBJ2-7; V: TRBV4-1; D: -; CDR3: CASSSEPPWNEQYF
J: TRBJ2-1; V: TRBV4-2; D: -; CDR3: CASSQDQDSSTYNEQFF
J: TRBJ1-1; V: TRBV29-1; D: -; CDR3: CSAGRSTEAFF
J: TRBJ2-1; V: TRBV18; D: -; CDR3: CASSPRQAASYNEQFF
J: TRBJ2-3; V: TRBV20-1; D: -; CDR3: CSARGGEGSTDTQYF
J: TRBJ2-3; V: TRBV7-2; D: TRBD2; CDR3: CASIVTAGELTDTQYF
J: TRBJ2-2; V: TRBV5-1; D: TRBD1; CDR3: CASSFQRGLDTGELFF
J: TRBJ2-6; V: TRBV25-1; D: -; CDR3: CASSESPPGSGSGANVLTF
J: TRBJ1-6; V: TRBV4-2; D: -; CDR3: CASSQEDSSYNSPLHF
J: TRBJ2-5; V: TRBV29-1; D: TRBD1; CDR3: CSVDGQGRQETQYF
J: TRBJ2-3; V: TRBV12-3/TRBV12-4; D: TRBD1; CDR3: CASSLTGLGADTQYF
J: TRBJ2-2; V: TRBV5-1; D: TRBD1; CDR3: CASSPGTGDGELFF
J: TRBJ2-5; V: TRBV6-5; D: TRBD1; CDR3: CASSYGDRQETQYF
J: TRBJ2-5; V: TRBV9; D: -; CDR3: CASSGGAGETQYF
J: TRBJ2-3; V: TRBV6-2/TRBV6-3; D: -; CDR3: CASRGDTQYF
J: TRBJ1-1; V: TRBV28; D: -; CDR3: CASREGTEAFF
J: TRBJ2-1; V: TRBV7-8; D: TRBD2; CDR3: CASSQTSGGWNEQFF
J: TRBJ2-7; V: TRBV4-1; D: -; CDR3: CASSQEADPGSYEQYF
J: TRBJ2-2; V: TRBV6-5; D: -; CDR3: CASSSGVGELFF
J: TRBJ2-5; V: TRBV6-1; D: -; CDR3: CASSEGWGQETQYF
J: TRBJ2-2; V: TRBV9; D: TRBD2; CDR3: CASNKRGHTGELFF
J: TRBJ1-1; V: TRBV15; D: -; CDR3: CATSRRVNTEAFF
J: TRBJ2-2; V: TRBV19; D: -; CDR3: CASSITQANTGELFF
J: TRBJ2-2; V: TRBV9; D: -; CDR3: CASSVVHTGELFF
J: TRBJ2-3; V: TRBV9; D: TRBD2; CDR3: CASSGGGITDTQYF